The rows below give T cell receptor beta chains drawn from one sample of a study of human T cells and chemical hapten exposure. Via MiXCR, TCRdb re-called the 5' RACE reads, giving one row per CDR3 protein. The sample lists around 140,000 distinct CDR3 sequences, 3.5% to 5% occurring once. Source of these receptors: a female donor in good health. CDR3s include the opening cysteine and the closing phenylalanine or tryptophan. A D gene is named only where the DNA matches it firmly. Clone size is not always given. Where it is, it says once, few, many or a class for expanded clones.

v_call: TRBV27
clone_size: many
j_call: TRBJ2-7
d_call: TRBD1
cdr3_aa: CASRGGQGSYEQYF
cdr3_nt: TGTGCCAGCAGAGGCGGACAGGGCTCCTACGAGCAGTACTTC

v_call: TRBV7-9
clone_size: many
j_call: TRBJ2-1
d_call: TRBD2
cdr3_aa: CASSDRLAGGPNEQFF
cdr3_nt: TGTGCCAGCAGCGATCGACTAGCGGGGGGGCCCAATGAGCAGTTCTTC

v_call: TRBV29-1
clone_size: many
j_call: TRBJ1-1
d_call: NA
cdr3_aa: CSVVRNTEAFF
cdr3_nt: TGCAGCGTTGTCAGGAACACTGAAGCTTTCTTT

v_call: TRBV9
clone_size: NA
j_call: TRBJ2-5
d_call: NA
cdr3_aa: CASSAQQGGETQYF
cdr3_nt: TGTGCCAGCAGCGCCCAACAGGGCGGGGAGACCCAGTACTTC

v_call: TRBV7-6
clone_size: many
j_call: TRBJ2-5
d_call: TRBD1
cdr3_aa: CASSLWYRQGEETQYF
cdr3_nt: TGTGCCAGCAGCTTATGGTATCGGCAGGGGGAGGAGACCCAGTACTTC

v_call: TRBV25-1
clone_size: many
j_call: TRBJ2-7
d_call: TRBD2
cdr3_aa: CASSEFRGGANEQYF
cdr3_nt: TGTGCCAGCAGTGAATTTCGCGGGGGGGCCAACGAGCAGTACTTC

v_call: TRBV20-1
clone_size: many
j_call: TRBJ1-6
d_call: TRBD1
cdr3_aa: CSIKNLRDRGLTNSPLHF
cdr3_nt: TGCAGTATCAAGAACCTTCGGGACAGGGGGTTAACAAATTCACCCCTCCACTTT

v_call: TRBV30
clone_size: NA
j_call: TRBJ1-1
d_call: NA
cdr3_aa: CAWSKGSGTEAFF
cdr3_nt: TGTGCCTGGAGTAAGGGGTCGGGGACTGAAGCTTTCTTT

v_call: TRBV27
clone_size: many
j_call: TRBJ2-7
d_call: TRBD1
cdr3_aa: CASSLVGGQGSHEQYF
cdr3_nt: TGTGCCAGCAGTTTGGTCGGGGGACAGGGTAGCCACGAGCAGTACTTC

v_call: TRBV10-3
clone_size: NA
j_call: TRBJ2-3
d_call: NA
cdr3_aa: CAISEPQGGGRQYF
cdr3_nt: TGTGCCATCAGTGAGCCCCAGGGAGGGGGTAGGCAGTATTTT

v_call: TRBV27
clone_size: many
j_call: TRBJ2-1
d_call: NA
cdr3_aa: CASSFHNEQFF
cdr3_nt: TGTGCCAGCAGTTTTCACAATGAGCAGTTCTTC

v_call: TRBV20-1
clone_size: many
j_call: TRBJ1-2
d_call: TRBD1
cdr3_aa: CSARKNRGLEGYTF
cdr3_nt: TGCAGTGCTAGAAAGAACAGGGGCTTGGAAGGCTACACCTTC

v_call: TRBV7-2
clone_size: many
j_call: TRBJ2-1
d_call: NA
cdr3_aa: CASRRLVQYNEQFF
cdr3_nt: TGTGCCAGCAGGCGACTCGTACAATACAATGAGCAGTTCTTC